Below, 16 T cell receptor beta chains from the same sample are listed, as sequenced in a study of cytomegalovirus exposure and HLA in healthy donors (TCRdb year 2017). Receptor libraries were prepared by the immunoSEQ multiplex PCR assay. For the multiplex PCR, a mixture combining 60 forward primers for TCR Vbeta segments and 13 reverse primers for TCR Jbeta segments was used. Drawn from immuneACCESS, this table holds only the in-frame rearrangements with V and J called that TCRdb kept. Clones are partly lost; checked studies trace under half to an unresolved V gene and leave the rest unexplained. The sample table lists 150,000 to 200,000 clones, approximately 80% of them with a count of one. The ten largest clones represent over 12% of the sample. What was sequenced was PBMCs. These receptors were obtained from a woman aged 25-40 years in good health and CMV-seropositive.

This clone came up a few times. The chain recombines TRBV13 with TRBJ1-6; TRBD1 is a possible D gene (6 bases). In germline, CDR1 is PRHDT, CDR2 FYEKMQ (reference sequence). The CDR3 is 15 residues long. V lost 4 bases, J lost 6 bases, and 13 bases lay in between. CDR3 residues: CASSSLQGLNSPLHF. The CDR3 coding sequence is TGTGCCAGCAGCTCACTACAGGGCCTTAATTCACCCCTCCACTTT.

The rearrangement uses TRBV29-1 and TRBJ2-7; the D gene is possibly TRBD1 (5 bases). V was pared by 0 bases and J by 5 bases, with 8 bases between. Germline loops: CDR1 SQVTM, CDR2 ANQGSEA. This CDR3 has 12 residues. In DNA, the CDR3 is TGCAGCGTTGAAGATCCAGGGAACGAGCAGTACTTC. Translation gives CSVEDPGNEQYF.

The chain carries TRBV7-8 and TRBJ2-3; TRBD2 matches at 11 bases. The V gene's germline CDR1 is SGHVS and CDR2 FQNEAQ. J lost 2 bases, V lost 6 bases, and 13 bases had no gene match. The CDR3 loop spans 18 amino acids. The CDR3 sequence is CASRPGTSGLPFTDTQYF. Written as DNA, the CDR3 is TGTGCCAGCAGACCCGGGACTAGCGGATTACCCTTCACAGATACGCAGTATTTT.

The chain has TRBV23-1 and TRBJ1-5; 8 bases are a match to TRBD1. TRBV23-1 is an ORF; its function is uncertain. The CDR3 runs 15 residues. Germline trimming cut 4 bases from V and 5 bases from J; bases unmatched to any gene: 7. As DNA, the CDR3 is TGCGCCAGCAGTCTGAAGGACAGGGCTGATCAGCCCCAGCATTTT. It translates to CASSLKDRADQPQHF.

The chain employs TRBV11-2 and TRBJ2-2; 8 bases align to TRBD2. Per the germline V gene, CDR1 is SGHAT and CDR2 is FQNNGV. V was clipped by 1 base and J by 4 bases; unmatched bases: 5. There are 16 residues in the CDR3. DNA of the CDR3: TGTGCCAGCAGCTTAGCGGACGGGAGGGTCACCGGGGAGCTGTTTTTT. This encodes CASSLADGRVTGELFF.

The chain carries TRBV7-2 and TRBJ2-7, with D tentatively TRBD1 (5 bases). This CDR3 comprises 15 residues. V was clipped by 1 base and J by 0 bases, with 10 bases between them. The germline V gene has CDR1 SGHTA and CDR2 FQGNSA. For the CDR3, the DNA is TGTGCCAGCAGCTTAGGACAGCGAAGCTCCTACGAGCAGTACTTC. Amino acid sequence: CASSLGQRSSYEQYF.

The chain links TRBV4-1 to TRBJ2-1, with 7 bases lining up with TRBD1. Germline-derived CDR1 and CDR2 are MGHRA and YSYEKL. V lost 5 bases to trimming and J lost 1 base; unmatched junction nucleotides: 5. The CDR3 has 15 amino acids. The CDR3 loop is CASSDGTESYNEQFF. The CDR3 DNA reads TGCGCCAGCAGCGACGGGACAGAGTCCTACAATGAGCAGTTCTTC.

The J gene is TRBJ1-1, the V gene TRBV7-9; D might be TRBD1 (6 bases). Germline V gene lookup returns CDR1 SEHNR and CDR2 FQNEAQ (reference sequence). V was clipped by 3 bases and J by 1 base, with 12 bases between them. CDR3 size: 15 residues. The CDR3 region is CASSFRTDRNTEAFF. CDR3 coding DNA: TGTGCCAGCAGCTTCAGGACAGACCGGAACACTGAAGCTTTCTTT. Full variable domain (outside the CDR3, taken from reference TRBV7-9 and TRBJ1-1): DTGVSQNPRHKITKRGQNVTFRCDPISEHNRLYWYRQTLGQGPEFLTYFQNEAQLEKSRLLSDRFSAERPKGSFSTLEIQRTEQGDSAMYLCASSFRTDRNTEAFFGQGTRLTVV.

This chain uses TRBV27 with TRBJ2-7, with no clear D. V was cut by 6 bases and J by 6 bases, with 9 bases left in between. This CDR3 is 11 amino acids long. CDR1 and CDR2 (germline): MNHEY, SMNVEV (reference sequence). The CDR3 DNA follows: TGTGCCAGCAGCCTCGCCGGCGAGCAGTACTTC. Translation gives CASSLAGEQYF.

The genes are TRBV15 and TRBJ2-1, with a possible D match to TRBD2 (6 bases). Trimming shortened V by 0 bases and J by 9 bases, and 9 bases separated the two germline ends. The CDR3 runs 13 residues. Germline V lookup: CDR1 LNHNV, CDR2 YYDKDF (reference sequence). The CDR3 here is CATSRDQGGEQFF. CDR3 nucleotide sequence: TGTGCCACCAGCAGAGATCAGGGAGGTGAGCAGTTCTTC. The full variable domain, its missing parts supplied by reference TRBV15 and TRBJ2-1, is DAMVIQNPRYQVTQFGKPVTLSCSQTLNHNVMYWYQQKSSQAPKLLFHYYDKDFNNEADTPDNFQSRRPNTSFCFLDIRSPGLGDTAMYLCATSRDQGGEQFFGPGTRLTVL.

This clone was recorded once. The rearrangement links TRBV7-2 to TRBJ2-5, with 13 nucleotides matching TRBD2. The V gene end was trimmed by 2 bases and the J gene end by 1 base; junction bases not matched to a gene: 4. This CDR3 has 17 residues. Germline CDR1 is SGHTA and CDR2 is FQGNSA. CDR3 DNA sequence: TGTGCCAGCAGCTTATCGGGACTAGCGGGACCCCAAGAGACCCAGTACTTC. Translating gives CASSLSGLAGPQETQYF.

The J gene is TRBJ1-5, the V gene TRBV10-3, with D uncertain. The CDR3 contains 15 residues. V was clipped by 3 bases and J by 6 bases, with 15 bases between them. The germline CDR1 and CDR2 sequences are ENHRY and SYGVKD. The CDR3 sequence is CAISDSGIFSQPQHF. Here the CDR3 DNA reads TGTGCCATCAGTGACTCCGGGATATTTTCTCAGCCCCAGCATTTT.

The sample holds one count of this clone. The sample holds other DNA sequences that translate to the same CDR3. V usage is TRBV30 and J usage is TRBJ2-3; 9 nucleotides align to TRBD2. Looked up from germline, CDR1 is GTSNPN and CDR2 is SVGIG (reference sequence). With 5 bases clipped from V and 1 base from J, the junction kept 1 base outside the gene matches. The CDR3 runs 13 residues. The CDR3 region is CAWRLAGTDTQYF. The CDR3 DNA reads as TGTGCCTGGCGACTAGCGGGCACAGATACGCAGTATTTT.

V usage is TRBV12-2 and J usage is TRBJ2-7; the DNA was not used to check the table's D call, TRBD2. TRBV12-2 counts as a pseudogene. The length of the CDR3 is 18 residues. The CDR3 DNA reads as TGTGCAAGTCGCTTAGAGACTAGGGGCAGGGCTTTCTCCTACGAGCAGTACTTC. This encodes CASRLETRGRAFSYEQYF.

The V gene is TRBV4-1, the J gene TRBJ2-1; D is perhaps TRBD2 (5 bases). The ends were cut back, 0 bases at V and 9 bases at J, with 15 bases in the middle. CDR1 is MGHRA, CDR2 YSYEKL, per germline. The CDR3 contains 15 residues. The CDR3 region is CASSQEARDRPEQFF. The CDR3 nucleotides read TGCGCCAGCAGCCAAGAGGCTCGGGATAGGCCTGAGCAGTTCTTC.

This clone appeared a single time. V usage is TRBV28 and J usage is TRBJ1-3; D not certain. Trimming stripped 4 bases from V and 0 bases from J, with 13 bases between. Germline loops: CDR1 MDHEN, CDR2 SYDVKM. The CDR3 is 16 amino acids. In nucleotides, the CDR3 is TGTGCCAGCAGTTCCCCCTCAGACACCTCTGGAAACACCATATATTTT. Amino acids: CASSSPSDTSGNTIYF. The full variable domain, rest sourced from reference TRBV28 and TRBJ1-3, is DVKVTQSSRYLVKRTGEKVFLECVQDMDHENMFWYRQDPGLGLRLIYFSYDVKMKEKGDIPEGYSVSREKKERFSLILESASTNQTSMYLCASSSPSDTSGNTIYFGEGSWLTVV.